A selection of T cell receptor beta chains follows, all from one sample in a study of shared clonotypes between healthy human individuals. Only in-frame clones appear in the TCRdb table, and some are missing; sequencing was by immunoSEQ multiplex PCR. The sample yields about 380,000 clones, about 96% seen once. The sequenced material came from memory CD8+ T cells sorted from blood. The receptor source for this set is a man aged 25-40 years in good health. CDR3s include the opening cysteine and the closing phenylalanine or tryptophan. Each record gives: clone size, D gene, J gene, V gene, CDR3 protein, CDR3 DNA. The D gene is left open where the match is weak. The size of a clone is reported for some rows only, either as once, few or many, or as a class for expanded clones.

-	-	TRBJ1-5	TRBV30	CAWSLEGHSLLGPQHF	TGTGCCTGGAGTCTAGAGGGACATTCGCTTTTGGGGCCCCAGCATTTT
-	-	TRBJ2-3	TRBV5-4	CASSLIGGPDTQYF	TGTGCCAGCAGCTTGATCGGCGGTCCAGATACGCAGTATTTT
-	TRBD2	TRBJ2-4	TRBV4-1	CASSQDPGLAGAGLAKNIQYF	TGCGCCAGCAGCCAAGATCCGGGACTAGCGGGAGCGGGGCTAGCCAAAAACATTCAGTACTTC
-	-	TRBJ2-7	TRBV15	CATRVRQGSHEQYF	TGTGCCACCCGCGTGAGGCAGGGTAGCCACGAGCAGTACTTC
-	-	TRBJ2-1	TRBV6-6	CASSYVRYNEQFF	TGTGCCAGCAGTTACGTTCGATACAATGAGCAGTTCTTC
once	-	TRBJ2-3	TRBV5-1	CASSWGGGPTDTQYF	TGCGCCAGCAGCTGGGGAGGCGGGCCCACAGATACGCAGTATTTT
-	-	TRBJ1-1	TRBV2	CASSRGMNTEAFF	TGTGCCAGCAGTCGGGGCATGAACACTGAAGCTTTCTTT
-	-	TRBJ2-5	TRBV9	CASSVFQGEETQYF	TGTGCCAGCAGCGTTTTTCAGGGTGAAGAGACCCAGTACTTC
few	-	TRBJ2-6	TRBV28	CASTVRGASGANVLTF	TGTGCCAGCACGGTCAGGGGGGCCTCTGGGGCCAACGTCCTGACTTTC
-	TRBD1	TRBJ1-1	TRBV5-4	CASSLWTGNTEAFF	TGTGCCAGCAGCTTGTGGACAGGTAACACTGAAGCTTTCTTT
-	-	TRBJ1-5	TRBV18	CASSPRDSSNQPQHF	TGTGCCAGCTCACCACGGGATTCTAGCAATCAGCCCCAGCATTTT
-	-	TRBJ2-7	TRBV28	CASSLMGQVYEQYF	TGTGCCAGCAGTTTAATGGGACAAGTCTACGAGCAGTACTTC
-	-	TRBJ2-5	TRBV2	CASSDAYQETQYF	TGTGCCAGCAGTGATGCGTACCAAGAGACCCAGTACTTC
-	TRBD1	TRBJ1-1	TRBV19	CASSSWTGNTEAFF	TGTGCCAGTAGTTCTTGGACAGGGAACACTGAAGCTTTCTTT
-	-	TRBJ2-3	TRBV12-5	CASGFGVGGSADTQYF	TGTGCTAGTGGTTTCGGAGTCGGAGGGAGCGCAGATACGCAGTATTTT
-	TRBD2	TRBJ2-3	TRBV5-1	CASKVGLARTDTQYF	TGCGCCAGCAAGGTGGGACTAGCTCGCACAGATACGCAGTATTTT
-	-	TRBJ2-7	TRBV28	CASSPRPASYEQYF	TGTGCCAGCAGCCCCCGGCCCGCGTCGTACGAGCAGTACTTC
-	TRBD2	TRBJ2-7	TRBV11-2	CASSLDGREFGYEQYF	TGTGCCAGCAGCTTAGATGGGCGGGAGTTCGGCTACGAGCAGTACTTC
-	TRBD1	TRBJ2-1	TRBV2	CASSDGRGLDEQFF	TGTGCCAGCAGTGACGGCAGGGGGCTGGATGAGCAGTTCTTC
-	-	TRBJ2-7	TRBV30	CAWSVGRGSASYEQYF	TGTGCCTGGAGTGTAGGTCGCGGGTCAGCCTCCTACGAGCAGTACTTC
-	TRBD2	TRBJ2-2	TRBV29-1	CSVLAREGTTGELFF	TGCAGCGTACTAGCGAGGGAGGGCACCACCGGGGAGCTGTTTTTT
once	TRBD1	TRBJ2-7	TRBV4-1	CASSHPDRSYEQYF	TGCGCCAGCAGCCACCCGGACAGGTCCTACGAGCAGTACTTC
-	-	TRBJ2-7	TRBV30	CAWSVKTWAYEQYF	TGTGCCTGGAGTGTGAAGACGTGGGCCTACGAGCAGTACTTC
once	-	TRBJ2-5	TRBV5-1	CASSFQAEGRETQYF	TGCGCCAGCAGCTTTCAAGCGGAGGGGCGGGAGACCCAGTACTTC
-	TRBD2	TRBJ2-7	TRBV30	CAWSSGSSYEQYF	TGTGCCTGGTCTAGCGGGAGCTCCTACGAGCAGTACTTC
-	TRBD2	TRBJ2-3	TRBV13	CASSPTSEGGTQYF	TGTGCCAGCAGCCCTACTAGCGAAGGTGGTACGCAGTATTTT
-	-	TRBJ1-3	TRBV6-5	CASSLGPRNTIYF	TGTGCCAGCAGTTTGGGACCGCGAAACACCATATATTTT
-	TRBD2	TRBJ2-2	TRBV11-2	CASSFWLAGESIPGELFF	TGTGCCAGCAGCTTTTGGCTAGCGGGAGAGTCTATCCCCGGGGAGCTGTTTTTT
once	TRBD2	TRBJ2-1	TRBV4-1	CASSPGATSGINEQFF	TGCGCCAGCAGTCCCGGAGCGACTAGCGGGATTAATGAGCAGTTCTTC
-	-	TRBJ2-3	TRBV7-3	CASSLQSTDTQYF	TGTGCCAGCAGCTTACAGAGCACAGATACGCAGTATTTT
-	TRBD2	TRBJ2-7	TRBV7-9	CASSLHTSGRAEQYF	TGTGCCAGCAGCTTGCATACTAGCGGGAGGGCCGAGCAGTACTTC
-	-	TRBJ1-5	TRBV27	CASRLNGGDQPQHF	TGTGCCAGCAGGCTAAATGGTGGGGATCAGCCCCAGCATTTT